This TCR beta chain was profiled in a study of blood T cell repertoires in COVID-19. Study as a whole: PBMCs, B-cell-depleted T cells, or T cells were the source of the cDNA or gDNA that made up the material.

Original methodology: For nucleated cells, counts were estimated from reference gene primer amplification. Sequenced by immunoSEQ multiplex PCR; TCRdb stores in-frame clones only, minus some. The V and J calls and the clone size are those of that table, but D and trimming were determined from the DNA. The sample carries around 130,000 clones, roughly 86% recorded once. The CDR3 extends over 13 amino acids. V was clipped by 6 bases and J by 12 bases, with 17 bases between them. Germline V lookup: CDR1 KGHDR, CDR2 SFDVKD. The V gene is TRBV24-1, the J gene TRBJ2-1; TRBD2 is a possible D gene (6 bases). Sample: peripheral blood. This receptor was obtained from a human donor in a cohort sampled during active COVID-19. Here the CDR3 DNA reads TGTGCCACCAGTAAGACCCCGGGACTGAGGCAGTTCTTC. Encoded protein: CATSKTPGLRQFF.